The clone carrying this T cell receptor (beta chain) was observed at least ten times. Its antigen is undetermined. The CDR3 runs 17 residues. CDR1 and CDR2 (germline): SGHVS, FNYEAQ. Trimming removed 4 bases at V and 0 bases at J, with 16 bases between. Combining iRepertoire HTBI primers with Arm-PCR of CDR3 regions, the authors built TCR beta libraries. Each CDR3 protein gets one entry after TCRdb re-called the multiplex PCR reads with MiXCR. The sample has about 470,000 distinct CDR3 sequences; approximately 15% are singletons. This sample's time point: newly diagnosed GD, antithyroid drugs for less than 3 months. Isolated PBMC RNA provided the starting material for the TCR library. This sample was taken from a study of regulatory T cells in long-lasting Graves disease. Notes on the study in general: Not thyroid tissue but only peripheral blood was studied. Patients with persistent Graves' had lower TCR diversity than newly diagnosed patients.

This same sample was also part of a study on T cells in Graves' hyperthyroidism and ophthalmopathy. From that study: A first-round RT-PCR of the TCR CDR3 used the HTBI primer set.

The chain has TRBV7-6 and TRBJ1-3; D might be TRBD1 (5 bases). The TCR was taken from a woman under 40 with Graves disease. The specimen comprised peripheral blood mononuclear cells (PBMCs), sampled at new diagnosis, from a patient treated with antithyroid drugs. The CDR3 region is CASSSRPTVNSGNTIYF. CDR3 sequence (DNA): TGTGCCAGCAGCTCCCGCCCGACAGTCAACTCTGGAAACACCATATATTTT.